The 24 T cell receptor beta chains given below trace back to one sample, sequenced in a study of blood T cells in healthy people across ages. Next came a second PCR, run for about 6 to 11 cycles, which used a sample-barcoded 5' primer along with a J-beta primer mix. TCRdb ran MiXCR on the 5' RACE reads and lists one entry per CDR3 protein. This table holds 750,000 to 850,000 distinct CDR3 sequences, roughly 25% found once. This sample also appeared in a second study, on T cells of mothers and their children.

Sequenced: blood. The receptors were sampled from a boy aged 10-17 years in good health.

This clonotype occurred a few times. The chain recombines TRBV12-3 or TRBV12-4 with TRBJ2-1; TRBD1 is a possible D gene (5 bases). This CDR3 contains 13 residues. V was trimmed by 5 bases and J by 10 bases, leaving 15 bases between them. The chain's CDR3 is CASSARAQREQFF. The CDR3, as DNA: TGTGCCAGCAGTGCCAGGGCCCAGAGGGAGCAGTTCTTC.

The genes are TRBV5-5 and TRBJ2-1, with TRBD2 matching over 13 bases. V was pared by 0 bases and J by 7 bases, with 10 bases of the junction left unmatched. This CDR3 is built from 18 residues. Germline CDR1 reads SGHKS; CDR2 reads YYEKEE (reference sequence). The CDR3 nucleotides read TGTGCCAGCAGCTTGGGAGCCGGGACTAGCGGGACTGGTAATGAGCAGTTCTTC. Its translation: CASSLGAGTSGTGNEQFF. The complete variable domain, with remaining parts taken from reference TRBV5-5 and TRBJ2-1, reads DAGVTQSPTHLIKTRGQQVTLRCSPISGHKSVSWYQQVLGQGPQFIFQYYEKEERGRGNFPDRFSARQFPNYSSELNVNALLLGDSALYLCASSLGAGTSGTGNEQFFGPGTRLTVL.

The sample holds a few counts of this clonotype. The J gene is TRBJ2-5, the V gene TRBV29-1; no reliable D call. From germline, CDR1 is SQVTM and CDR2 ANQGSEA. Trimming cost V 8 bases and J 5 bases, with 15 bases left between them. The CDR3 is made up of 12 amino acids. Here the CDR3 DNA reads TGCAGCCCTGTCGTCGAAGGGGAGACCCAGTACTTC. Protein: CSPVVEGETQYF.

The rearrangement joins TRBV5-6 to TRBJ1-2, with 8 bases lining up with TRBD1. The germline V gene encodes CDR1 SGHDT and CDR2 YYEEEE. The length of the CDR3 is 13 residues. V lost 6 bases to trimming and J lost 8 bases; unmatched junction nucleotides: 9. The CDR3 loop reads CASTRTGTNGYTF. For the CDR3, the DNA is TGTGCCAGCACCAGGACAGGGACTAACGGCTACACCTTC.

V gene TRBV6-2 or TRBV6-3 combines with J gene TRBJ2-7; D is possibly TRBD2 (6 bases). CDR3 length: 14 amino acids. Looked up from germline, CDR1 is MNHEY and CDR2 is SVGEGT. The ends were cut back, 7 bases at V and 2 bases at J, with 15 bases in the middle. This CDR3 is CASTAREPTYEQYF. CDR3 coding DNA: TGTGCCAGCACGGCCCGGGAGCCCACCTACGAGCAGTACTTC.

J is TRBJ2-2 and V is TRBV5-1; weak D call: TRBD2 (5 bases). V gave up 4 bases and J gave up 4 bases, with 14 bases separating them. The CDR3 loop spans 15 amino acids. Germline values: CDR1 SGHRS, CDR2 YFSETQ. The CDR3: CASSPGPGTTGELFF. The CDR3 coding sequence is TGCGCCAGCAGCCCTGGCCCGGGAACCACCGGGGAGCTGTTTTTT.

This clonotype was detected a few times. This chain connects TRBV12-3 or TRBV12-4 to TRBJ2-3; 7 bases map to TRBD2. V shed 6 bases and J 5 bases; nucleotides not matched to a gene: 11. CDR3 length equals 15 residues. CDR3 bases: TGTGCCAGCAGAGATGGACTAGTTCGGGGAGATACGCAGTATTTT. Its protein is CASRDGLVRGDTQYF.

This chain uses TRBV24-1 with TRBJ2-7; possibly TRBD1 for D (6 bases). The CDR3 sequence is 14 residues long. Germline V CDR1 and CDR2: KGHDR, SFDVKD. Trimming took off 4 bases at V and 1 base at J, with 10 bases between the two ends. Here the CDR3 DNA reads TGTGCCACCAGTGACGCAGGGACATCCTACGAGCAGTACTTC. Its translation: CATSDAGTSYEQYF.

V gene TRBV24-1 combines with J gene TRBJ2-1; D is perhaps TRBD1 (7 bases). Germline V gives CDR1 KGHDR, CDR2 SFDVKD. The CDR3 totals 16 residues. Trimming took off 7 bases at V and 0 bases at J, with 15 bases between the two ends. CDR3 bases: TGTGCCACCAGCCTTTCAGGGGGGAGCTCCTACAATGAGCAGTTCTTC. The encoded protein is CATSLSGGSSYNEQFF.

The J gene is TRBJ2-1, the V gene TRBV7-8, with D uncertain. Germline V gives CDR1 SGHVS, CDR2 FQNEAQ. CDR3 length: 14 amino acids. V was clipped by 2 bases and J by 7 bases, with 12 bases between them. CDR3 bases: TGTGCCAGCAGCTTACCGGGCGCTTGGAATGAGCAGTTCTTC. It yields the protein CASSLPGAWNEQFF.

The chain links TRBV5-1 to TRBJ2-5; D is unresolved. The V gene lost 2 bases and the J gene lost 3 bases, with 11 bases spanning the gap. This CDR3 comprises 14 residues. CDR1 and CDR2 from the germline V gene are SGHRS and YFSETQ. CDR3 region: CASSLGMLEETQYF. CDR3 nucleotide sequence: TGCGCCAGCAGCTTAGGGATGTTAGAAGAGACCCAGTACTTC.

This chain connects TRBV7-2 to TRBJ2-5, with D perhaps given as TRBD1 or TRBD2 (6 bases each). Germline V CDR1 and CDR2: SGHTA, FQGNSA. The CDR3 is 16 amino acids. Trimming cost V 6 bases and J 5 bases, with 22 bases left between them. The CDR3 is CASRSGAGWDGETQYF. The CDR3 region has the DNA TGTGCCAGCAGGTCGGGGGCGGGATGGGATGGTGAGACCCAGTACTTC.

This clonotype has only a few counts. The chain uses TRBV29-1 and TRBJ2-3; D uncertain. CDR3 length: 11 residues. Per the germline V gene, CDR1 is SQVTM and CDR2 is ANQGSEA. V was shortened by 7 bases and J by 4 bases, with 9 bases between the two germline ends. CDR3 sequence: CSARFADTQYF. For the CDR3, the DNA is TGCAGCGCCCGGTTCGCAGATACGCAGTATTTT.

The V gene is TRBV27, the J gene TRBJ2-6; a possible D gene is TRBD1 (5 bases). This CDR3 is 14 amino acids long. The V end lost 5 bases, the J end lost 2 bases, and 7 bases lay between the germline ends. The germline gives CDR1 MNHEY, CDR2 SMNVEV (reference sequence). The CDR3 loop reads CASSPDTGANVLTF. The DNA of the CDR3 is TGTGCCAGCAGTCCGGACACTGGGGCCAACGTCCTGACTTTC.

The V and J genes are TRBV27 and TRBJ2-3; D is uncertain. In germline, CDR1 is MNHEY, CDR2 SMNVEV (reference sequence). Trimming cost V 0 bases and J 2 bases, with 9 bases left between them. This CDR3 is built from 15 residues. This CDR3 is CASSLSSIPTDTQYF. As DNA, the CDR3 is TGTGCCAGCAGTTTATCTAGTATCCCCACAGATACGCAGTATTTT.

The V gene is TRBV7-2, the J gene TRBJ2-5; 10 bases line up with TRBD2. The J call may be wrong; the DNA end is better matched by TRBJ2-1. The length of the CDR3 is 16 residues. Germline lookup yields CDR1 SGHTA and CDR2 FQGNSA. The CDR3 is CASSLGSGRAGNEQFF. The CDR3 coding sequence is TGTGCCAGCAGCTTAGGCAGCGGGAGGGCCGGTAATGAGCAGTTCTTC.

This clonotype was found a few times. The chain combines TRBV29-1 with TRBJ1-2; perhaps TRBD1 as D (5 bases). Germline loops: CDR1 SQVTM, CDR2 ANQGSEA. The ends were cut back, 6 bases at V and 2 bases at J, with 13 bases in the middle. The CDR3 totals 13 residues. The CDR3 is CSVTGTDNYGYTF. For the CDR3, the DNA is TGCAGCGTAACCGGGACGGACAACTATGGCTACACCTTC.

This chain connects TRBV12-3 or TRBV12-4 to TRBJ2-7, with D hard to call. V dropped 3 bases and J dropped 12 bases, with 12 bases sitting between them. CDR3 length: 11 residues. In DNA form, the CDR3 reads TGTGCCAGCAGTTTGGGGAACGTGGCGTACTTC. Translation gives CASSLGNVAYF.

The V call is TRBV29-1, the J call TRBJ2-4; perhaps TRBD1 as D (5 bases). Germline V lookup: CDR1 SQVTM, CDR2 ANQGSEA. The CDR3 runs 10 residues. Trimming cost V 6 bases and J 6 bases, with 6 bases left between them. CDR3 residues: CSVTGNIQYF. CDR3 coding DNA: TGCAGCGTAACAGGAAACATTCAGTACTTC.

This rearrangement joins TRBV24-1 to TRBJ2-1, with 12 bases fitting TRBD1. The J call may be wrong; the DNA end is better matched by TRBJ2-5. Germline CDR1 reads KGHDR; CDR2 reads SFDVKD. CDR3 length: 16 amino acids. CDR3 protein: CATSDLRDRGPETQYF. The DNA for the CDR3 is TGTGCCACCAGTGATCTCCGGGACAGGGGGCCGGAGACCCAGTACTTC.

This clonotype occurred a few times. At one of its ends the junction is not consistent with the germline gene, which may arise from a read error. This chain links TRBV4-3 with TRBJ2-1, with D uncertain. Germline CDR1 LGHNA, CDR2 YSLEER. The CDR3 runs 16 residues. The CDR3 sequence is CASNQGRISSYNEQFF. CDR3 DNA sequence: TGCGCCAGCAACCAAGGCAGGATTAGCTCCTACAATGAGCAGTTCTTC.

The genes are TRBV20-1 and TRBJ2-3; D might be TRBD1 (6 bases). The germline V gene encodes CDR1 DFQATT and CDR2 SNEGSKA (reference sequence). This CDR3 comprises 13 residues. Trimming removed 4 bases from V and 4 bases from J, with 12 bases in between. The CDR3 sequence is CSAMVQGPDTQYF. The CDR3 region has the DNA TGCAGTGCTATGGTACAGGGCCCAGATACGCAGTATTTT.

The rearrangement uses TRBV28 and TRBJ2-5, with TRBD1 matching over 8 bases. Near its end, the DNA agrees better with TRBJ2-1, so the J call may be wrong. In germline, CDR1 is MDHEN, CDR2 SYDVKM. The CDR3 length is 14 residues. The CDR3 sequence: CASRPGGHYNEQFF. DNA of the CDR3: TGTGCCAGCAGACCAGGGGGCCACTACAATGAGCAGTTCTTC.

This clonotype has a handful of counts. The rearrangement uses TRBV7-2 and TRBJ2-7; D may correspond to TRBD1 or TRBD2 (5 bases each). CDR1 is SGHTA and CDR2 is FQGNSA in the germline V gene. CDR3 length equals 17 residues. Trimming left V 4 bases short and J 0 bases short, with 19 bases between. DNA of the CDR3: TGTGCCAGCAGCTCACCCCGGGACGGGCCCAGCTCCTACGAGCAGTACTTC. Encoded protein: CASSSPRDGPSSYEQYF.